Below, 9 T cell receptor beta chains from the same sample are listed, as sequenced in a study of shared T cell receptors in the human thymus. Produced via immunoSEQ multiplex PCR; TCRdb's table is partial and in-frame only. The table has about 660,000 clones, roughly 88% seen once. These data were also reused for a study on human thymus T cells.

The material sequenced was thymocytes. The receptor source for this set is a boy younger than two with a congenital heart defect.

CDR3 protein: CAWRGSTEQFF. DNA of the CDR3: TGTGCCTGGAGAGGGAGCACTGAGCAGTTCTTC. V and J are TRBV30 and TRBJ2-1; a possible D gene is TRBD2 (5 bases). Germline CDR1 and CDR2: GTSNPN and SVGIG (reference sequence). The CDR3 is 11 residues long. V lost 3 bases to trimming and J lost 9 bases, with 9 bases between them. Full variable domain (rest looked up from reference TRBV30 and TRBJ2-1): SQTIHQWPATLVQPVGSPLSLECTVEGTSNPNLYWYRQAAGRGLQLLFYSVGIGQISSEVPQNLSASRPQDRQFILSSKKLLLSDSGFYLCAWRGSTEQFFGPGTRLTVL.

This sequence joins TRBV30 and TRBJ1-1, with a weak D call TRBD1 (5 bases). The CDR3 runs 17 residues. Deletions cut 0 bases from V and 0 bases from J, with 17 bases between. From germline, CDR1 is GTSNPN and CDR2 SVGIG (reference sequence). The CDR3 DNA follows: TGTGCCTGGAGTGTACTGGTGTCAGGGTTTGTGAACACTGAAGCTTTCTTT. Translation: CAWSVLVSGFVNTEAFF.

The V and J genes are TRBV5-6 and TRBJ1-4, with D possibly being TRBD1 (5 bases). CDR3 length: 15 residues. Germline CDR1 is SGHDT and CDR2 is YYEEEE. With 1 base removed from V and 3 bases from J, the gap between germline ends came to 10 bases. This chain's CDR3 is CASSLQTESNEKLFF. CDR3 bases: TGTGCCAGCAGCTTGCAGACAGAGTCTAATGAAAAACTGTTTTTT.

A few counts support this clone. The J gene is TRBJ2-7, the V gene TRBV27, with 11 nucleotides matching TRBD1. With V trimmed by 3 bases and J by 5 bases, 3 bases remained unmatched. The CDR3 has 14 residues. In germline, CDR1 is MNHEY, CDR2 SMNVEV (reference sequence). CDR3 sequence reads: CASSLRTGGNEQYF. CDR3 bases: TGTGCCAGCAGTTTGAGGACAGGGGGCAACGAGCAGTACTTC.

The V call is TRBV27, the J call TRBJ2-1; 9 positions agree with TRBD2. CDR1 and CDR2 from the germline V gene are MNHEY and SMNVEV (reference sequence). This CDR3 is built from 13 residues. V lost 10 bases to trimming and J lost 7 bases; unmatched junction nucleotides: 8. The DNA for the CDR3 is TGTGCCACCACGGGGACTAGCCTTAATGAGCAGTTCTTC. The encoded protein is CATTGTSLNEQFF.

This clone came up once. The chain recombines TRBV5-4 with TRBJ1-2, with TRBD1 identical over 8 bases. The V gene's germline CDR1 is SGHNT and CDR2 YYREEE (reference sequence). V shed 2 bases, J shed 7 bases, and the junction held 10 bases outside the gene matches. The CDR3 spans 15 residues. CDR3 in amino acids: CASSFWGRGQGGYTF. CDR3 DNA: TGTGCCAGCAGCTTTTGGGGCAGGGGGCAGGGTGGCTACACCTTC.

The chain recombines TRBV7-9 with TRBJ2-7; 10 nucleotides line up with TRBD2. Germline CDR1 and CDR2: SEHNR and FQNEAQ (reference sequence). The CDR3 is made up of 19 amino acids. After removal of 2 bases from V and 4 bases from J, the junction contained 17 bases not matched to a gene. This chain's CDR3 is CASSLLEDYPSGSSYEQYF. DNA of the CDR3: TGTGCCAGCAGCTTATTAGAGGATTACCCTAGCGGGAGCTCGTACGAGCAGTACTTC.

The chain uses TRBV11-2 and TRBJ2-3; 7 bases are a match to TRBD1. V shed 2 bases and J 1 base; nucleotides not matched to a gene: 6. The CDR3 spans 16 residues. The germline CDR1 and CDR2 sequences are SGHAT and FQNNGV. The CDR3, as DNA: TGTGCCAGCAGCTTAAATCGGGGACAGCGCACAGATACGCAGTATTTT. Translating it yields CASSLNRGQRTDTQYF. Based on the CDR3 plus reference TRBV11-2 and TRBJ2-3, the full variable domain is EAGVAQSPRYKIIEKRQSVAFWCNPISGHATLYWYQQILGQGPKLLIQFQNNGVVDDSQLPKDRFSAERLKGVDSTLKIQPAKLEDSAVYLCASSLNRGQRTDTQYFGPGTRLTVL.

The chain uses TRBV9 and TRBJ2-5, with 11 bases fitting TRBD2. The J call is uncertain, as TRBJ2-7 better fits the DNA end. The CDR3 runs to 17 residues. CDR1 and CDR2 from the germline V gene are SGDLS and YYNGEE. CDR3 sequence: CASSVGELAGVPYEQYF. The CDR3 nucleotides read TGTGCCAGCAGCGTCGGGGAACTAGCGGGAGTTCCCTACGAGCAGTACTTC.